The entry that follows covers one T cell receptor beta chain sequence. Its antigen is still unknown. The germline gives CDR1 MNHEY, CDR2 SVGAGI. The CDR3 has 16 residues. The ends were cut back, 3 bases at V and 0 bases at J, with 9 bases in the middle. This entry is derived from a study of T cell responses to AZD1222 COVID-19 vaccine. As for the study in general: The analysis combined second doses at about 4 or about 12 weeks.

Study findings and constraints: Vaccine-associated CD4 TCRs ranged over spike, dominating at 160-218 and 743-854. White British ancestry dominated among donors, who included more females, and clonal diversity was possibly underestimated.

Assay: immunoSEQ multiplex PCR; the TCRdb copy retains only in-frame clones and omits some. The table has 75,000 to 100,000 clones, 90% seen once. The source was peripheral blood, collected on day 0 of AZD1222 vaccination. This receptor was identified in an adult in good health. This chain connects TRBV6-5 to TRBJ2-6; D may be TRBD2 (5 bases). The CDR3 DNA follows: TGTGCCAGCAGTTATAGGAGGTCCTCTGGGGCCAACGTCCTGACTTTC. The encoded protein is CASSYRRSSGANVLTF.